This TCR beta chain came from a study of early T cells in non-severe SARS-CoV-2 infection (dated by TCRdb to the early 2020s). Study-wide context: Because TCR sequencing relied on bulk RNA taken from unsorted whole blood, pairing of alpha and beta chains was not possible. Here is what the overall study found, with its caveats: Matching against VDJdb was skewed toward anti-spike CD8 responses, likely underestimated virus-specific expansions, and missed private and CD4 specificities.

The study was a case-control design nested within a healthcare worker cohort in London, UK, with weekly nasopharyngeal swab PCR tests and blood sampling. Healthcare workers were recruited between 23 and 31 March 2020, during the week of the UK lockdown, and were followed weekly for up to roughly 15 weeks. On this clonotype itself: Which antigen it targets is not known. Base qualities are not at hand, and no much larger clone is one base apart.

The library was made by 5' RACE. Data came from a NextSeq 500. To correct for sequencing error and PCR bias, the TCR library protocol tagged individual cDNA molecules with unique molecular identifiers. Both TCR alpha and beta chains were sequenced, and tight co-correlation was observed between alpha and beta sequence abundances in each sample. The authors' pipeline ran thus. Decombinator V4 was used to annotate TCR sequences for V gene, J gene and CDR3. Expanded TCRs were defined as changing significantly between any two time points under a Poisson model with p below 0.0001. TCR abundances were normalised to the total number of TCRs sequenced per sample and were expressed as counts per million. VDJdb, accessed 1 November 2021, was searched for CMV, EBV and SARS-CoV-2 annotated TCRs, excluding TCRs annotated for multiple antigens. TCRdb reworked the public reads: Q25 trimming with fastp, MiXCR clone assembly, productive beta chains retained. Rows with a matching CDR3 protein are joined into one entry that keeps the most common DNA and genes. TCRdb, rather than the study authors, made the V and J calls. This sample is represented by 90,000 to 130,000 distinct CDR3 sequences; roughly 12% of them were singletons. The ten largest clones capture around 3.1% of the sample.

This clonotype was sampled from an adult who was a healthcare worker with PCR-confirmed SARS-CoV-2 infection or an uninfected control (not recorded which). Material: whole blood.

The CDR3 loop reads CASSRSRAYNEQFF. The DNA reads TGTGCCAGCAGTAGATCCCGGGCCTACAATGAGCAGTTCTTC. The chain uses TRBV11-3 and TRBJ2-1; there is no confident call for the D gene. From the germline V gene, CDR1 is SGHNT and CDR2 is YENEEA. The V end loses 6 bases and the J end loses 2 bases, and a stretch of 11 bases separates them. Inclusive of the bounding cysteine and phenylalanine, the CDR3 is 14 residues long. Only the CDR3 portion is preserved as DNA: 42 bases, with reading frame beginning at the first base.